This T cell receptor (beta chain) was retrieved from a study of shared clonotypes between healthy human individuals (dated by TCRdb to 2019 to 2021). Regarding the complete study: Three men and a couple of women, aged 18 to 49 years, made up the cohort. The study deeply sequenced blood TCR repertoires of about 5 healthy adults to estimate repertoire size and the extent of clonotype sharing between individuals. Per donor, three plates each were used for CD4 naive and CD4 memory, two for CD8 naive, and one for CD8 memory. Leukapheresis yielded between about 0.94 and 8.9 billion PBMCs per donor. Different laboratories and diverse techniques were used to prepare libraries and sequence TCR repertoires, to increase sequencing depth and limit assay-specific biases.

CD8 naive samples consisted of CD45RO-negative cells that were positively selected for CCR7, yielding a CD45RA+CCR7+ population without TemRA cells. Donors were healthy HIV-negative adults with no recently reported acute infections or vaccinations. Every donor was a Caucasian adult living in Nashville, Tennessee, USA. Blood was collected by leukapheresis, and PBMCs were isolated by Ficoll-Histopaque density gradient centrifugation and then cryopreserved in liquid nitrogen vapor phase. Purity and quantity of every magnetically sorted T cell population were checked by analytical flow cytometry. From each sorted fraction, genomic DNA was isolated and quantified by UV absorbance on a Nanodrop 2000c. The full study reports these points: Pairwise subsampling indicated that sequencing depth was expected to affect the degree of clonotype sharing among donors. Because the study included a small number of donors, the genetic and exposure-history diversity represented was limited. Clonotypes shared by all four sorted-subset donors showed higher generation probabilities than non-shared clonotypes. Incomplete sequencing was indicated by rarefaction of sorted-subset datasets, despite the large sequencing depth. Sharing across four donors was observed for approximately 5% of naive CD4, 3.5% of naive CD8, about 2.3% of memory CD4, and 0.4% of memory CD8 clonotypes. Estimated clonotype richness was generally larger for naive than for memory subsets. Sampling was restricted to blood, and TCR repertoires in tissue are likely to differ from TCR repertoires in blood.

This clone was recorded once. No antigen is known for it. The sample holds no much larger clone one base away, and base qualities are not on file. V has 6 bases trimmed and J has 1 base trimmed; junction bases matching no gene number 11. The germline V gene (reference sequence) specifies MNHEY as CDR1 and SMNVEV as CDR2. Spanning cysteine to phenylalanine, the CDR3 consists of 17 amino acids. CDR3 DNA is the only sequence kept; it has 51 bases, read in frame from the first base. Using the deep immunoSEQ assay, multiplex PCR amplified TCR CDR3 regions from genomic DNA. Genomic DNA extracted from each cell subset was distributed evenly over all wells of several immunoSEQ 96-well plates, and each plate served as one replicate. Each replicate PCR for sorted subsets received about 210 ng genomic DNA, equal to about 29,000 T cell genomes. Purified libraries were measured with a Qubit 3.0 fluorometer, size-checked on a Bioanalyzer 2100, and measured again with the KAPA Library Quantification kit. Each immunoSEQ 96-well plate was sequenced on its own single-read 150-cycle Illumina NextSeq 550 flow cell. In the source study's methods: The immunoSEQ output contained only junctional sequences without quality scores, so filtering could not match that applied to full-length reads. To assign V/J genes and CDR3, sequences were annotated against IMGT germline references using PyIR, a Python wrapper for IgBLAST v1.9. Reads with weak V/J assignments (E-value above 1e-6), missing CDR3, stop codons, out-of-frame junctions, or ambiguous translated residues were removed. V3J clonotypes were defined as sequences sharing an identical inferred V gene, J gene, and CDR3 amino acid sequence. Percentage overlap between repertoires was computed as shared unique clonotypes divided by the size of the smaller repertoire. Three approaches were used to assess repertoire richness: RTK rarefaction, the Chao1 estimator, and Recon v2.1 estimates of unobserved clonotypes. OLGA was used to compute generation probabilities for all TCRbeta clonotypes that the gDNA method yielded from a few donors. TCRdb mirrors the immuneACCESS table, restricted to in-frame sequences. Some clones are absent from its copies; in checked studies, under half trace to an unresolved V gene, and the reason for the others is unknown. The DNA gave D and trimming, while V, J and clone size come from that table. A total of about 2 million clones appear in this sample, about 95% of them only once. Of the sample, roughly 1.1% is held by the ten largest clones.

Source material: naive CD8+ T cells sorted from blood. Taken with the paper, the label for cell subset or site translates to: CD45RA+CCR7+. The rearrangement combines TRBV27 with TRBJ2-2, with 7 junctional bases fitting TRBD2. The sequence derives from a man between 18 and 29 years old in good health. The DNA is TGTGCCAGCAGGGGAGGGGCAGGAATGGGGAACACCGGGGAGCTGTTTTTT. Translated, this is CASRGGAGMGNTGELFF.